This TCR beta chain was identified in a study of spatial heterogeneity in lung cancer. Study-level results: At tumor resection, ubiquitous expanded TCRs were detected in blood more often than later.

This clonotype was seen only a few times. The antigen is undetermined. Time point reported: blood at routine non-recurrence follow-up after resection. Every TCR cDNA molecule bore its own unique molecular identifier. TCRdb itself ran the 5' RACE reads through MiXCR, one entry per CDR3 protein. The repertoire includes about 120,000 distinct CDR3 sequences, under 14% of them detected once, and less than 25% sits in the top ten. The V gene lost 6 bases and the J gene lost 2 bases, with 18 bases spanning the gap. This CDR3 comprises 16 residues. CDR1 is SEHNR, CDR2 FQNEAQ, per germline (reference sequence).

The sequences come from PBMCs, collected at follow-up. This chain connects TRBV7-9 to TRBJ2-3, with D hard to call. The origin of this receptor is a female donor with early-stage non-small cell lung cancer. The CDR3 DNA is TGTGCCAGCAGACTCGCTCGTTCAGAGATCACAGATACGCAGTATTTT. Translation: CASRLARSEITDTQYF.